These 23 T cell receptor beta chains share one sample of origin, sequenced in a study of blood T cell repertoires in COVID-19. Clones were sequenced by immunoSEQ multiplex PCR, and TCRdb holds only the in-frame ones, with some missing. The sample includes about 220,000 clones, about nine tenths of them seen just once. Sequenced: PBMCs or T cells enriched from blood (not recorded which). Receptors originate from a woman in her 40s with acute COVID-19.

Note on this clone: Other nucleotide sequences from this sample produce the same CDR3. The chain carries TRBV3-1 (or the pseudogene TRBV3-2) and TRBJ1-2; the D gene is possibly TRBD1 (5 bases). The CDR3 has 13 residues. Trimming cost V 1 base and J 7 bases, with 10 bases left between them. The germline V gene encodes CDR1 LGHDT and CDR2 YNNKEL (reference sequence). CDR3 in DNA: TGTGCCAGCAGCCAAGCCAGGGATAGTGGCTACACCTTC. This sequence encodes CASSQARDSGYTF.

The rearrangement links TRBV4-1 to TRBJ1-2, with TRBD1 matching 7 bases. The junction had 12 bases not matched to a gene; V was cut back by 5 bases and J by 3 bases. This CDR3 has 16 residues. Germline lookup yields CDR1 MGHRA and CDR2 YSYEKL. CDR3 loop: CASSEGDSRRYYGYTF. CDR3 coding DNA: TGCGCCAGCAGCGAAGGGGACAGTCGGAGGTACTATGGCTACACCTTC.

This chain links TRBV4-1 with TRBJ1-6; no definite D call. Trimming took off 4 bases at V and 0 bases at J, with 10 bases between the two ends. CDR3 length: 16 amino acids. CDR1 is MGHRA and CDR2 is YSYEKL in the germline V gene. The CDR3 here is CASSPLWSSYNSPLHF. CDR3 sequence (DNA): TGCGCCAGCAGCCCCCTTTGGAGCTCCTATAATTCACCCCTCCACTTT.

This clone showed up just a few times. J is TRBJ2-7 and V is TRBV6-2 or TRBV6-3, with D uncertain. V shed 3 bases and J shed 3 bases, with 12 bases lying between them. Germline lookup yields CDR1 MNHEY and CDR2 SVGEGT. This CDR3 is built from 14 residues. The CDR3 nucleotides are TGTGCCAGCAGTTATTCTCCAGGTAGCTACGAGCAGTACTTC. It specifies CASSYSPGSYEQYF.

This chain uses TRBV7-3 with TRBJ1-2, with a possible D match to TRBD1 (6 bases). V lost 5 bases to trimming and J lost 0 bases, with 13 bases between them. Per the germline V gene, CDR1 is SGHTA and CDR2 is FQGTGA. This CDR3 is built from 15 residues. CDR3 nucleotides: TGTGCCAGCAGCGCGGGGGGGCACTCTAACTATGGCTACACCTTC. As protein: CASSAGGHSNYGYTF.

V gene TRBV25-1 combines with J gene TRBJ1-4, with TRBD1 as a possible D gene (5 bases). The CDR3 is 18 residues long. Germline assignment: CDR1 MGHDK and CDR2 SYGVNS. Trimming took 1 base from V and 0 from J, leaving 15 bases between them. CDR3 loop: CASSESYQQGATNEKLFF. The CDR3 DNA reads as TGTGCCAGCAGTGAATCGTATCAGCAAGGGGCAACTAATGAAAAACTGTTTTTT.

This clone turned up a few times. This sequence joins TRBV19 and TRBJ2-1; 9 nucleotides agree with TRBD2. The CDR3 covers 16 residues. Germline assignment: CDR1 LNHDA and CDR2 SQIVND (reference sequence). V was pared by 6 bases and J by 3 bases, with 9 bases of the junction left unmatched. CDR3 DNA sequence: TGTGCCAGTAGCCAACTGGGACTAGCCCTCTACAATGAGCAGTTCTTC. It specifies CASSQLGLALYNEQFF.

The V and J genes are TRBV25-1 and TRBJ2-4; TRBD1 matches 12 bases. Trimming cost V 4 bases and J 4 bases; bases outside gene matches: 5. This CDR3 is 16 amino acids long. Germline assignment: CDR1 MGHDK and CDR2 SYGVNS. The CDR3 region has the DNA TGTGCCAGCAGTGGGGACAGGGGGCCTGGTAAAAACATTCAGTACTTC. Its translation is CASSGDRGPGKNIQYF.

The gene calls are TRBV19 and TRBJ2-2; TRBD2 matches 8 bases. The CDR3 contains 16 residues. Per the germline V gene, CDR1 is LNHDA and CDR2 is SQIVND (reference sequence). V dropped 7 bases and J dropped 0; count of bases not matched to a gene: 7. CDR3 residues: CASTIYGGANTGELFF. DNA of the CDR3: TGTGCCAGTACTATTTACGGGGGGGCGAACACCGGGGAGCTGTTTTTT.

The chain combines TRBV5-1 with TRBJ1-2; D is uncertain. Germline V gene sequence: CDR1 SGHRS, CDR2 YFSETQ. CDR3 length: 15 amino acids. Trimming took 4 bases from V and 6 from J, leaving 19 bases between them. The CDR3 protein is CASSREPGFVNGYTF. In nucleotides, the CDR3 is TGCGCCAGCAGCCGGGAACCCGGTTTTGTTAATGGCTACACCTTC.

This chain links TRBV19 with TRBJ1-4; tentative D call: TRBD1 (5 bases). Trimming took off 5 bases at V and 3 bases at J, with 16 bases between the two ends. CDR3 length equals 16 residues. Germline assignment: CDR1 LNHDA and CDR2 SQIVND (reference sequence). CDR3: CASSRRTSSANEKLFF. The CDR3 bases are TGTGCCAGTAGTCGCAGGACATCGTCGGCTAATGAAAAACTGTTTTTT.

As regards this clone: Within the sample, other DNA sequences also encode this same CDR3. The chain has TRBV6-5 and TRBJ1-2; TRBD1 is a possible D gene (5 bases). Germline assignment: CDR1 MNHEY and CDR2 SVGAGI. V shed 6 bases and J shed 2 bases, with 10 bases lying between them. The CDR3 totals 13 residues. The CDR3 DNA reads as TGTGCCAGCAGCCCCCGGGGGAACTATGGCTACACCTTC. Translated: CASSPRGNYGYTF.

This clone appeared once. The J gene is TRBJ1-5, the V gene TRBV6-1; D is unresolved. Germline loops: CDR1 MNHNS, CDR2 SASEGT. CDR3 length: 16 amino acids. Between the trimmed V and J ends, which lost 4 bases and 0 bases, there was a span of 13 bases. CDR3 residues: CASSARESYSNQPQHF. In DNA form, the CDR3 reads TGTGCCAGCAGTGCGCGGGAGAGCTATAGCAATCAGCCCCAGCATTTT.

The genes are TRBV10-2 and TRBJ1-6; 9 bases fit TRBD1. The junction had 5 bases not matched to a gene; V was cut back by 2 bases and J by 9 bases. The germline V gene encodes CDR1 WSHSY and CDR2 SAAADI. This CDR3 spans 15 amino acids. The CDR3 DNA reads TGCGCCAGCAGTGAGACCGGGACAGGGTCTTCACCCCTCCACTTT. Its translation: CASSETGTGSSPLHF.

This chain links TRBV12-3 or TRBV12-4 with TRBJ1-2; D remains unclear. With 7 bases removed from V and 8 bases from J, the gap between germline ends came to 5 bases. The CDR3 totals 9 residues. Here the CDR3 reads CASNGGYTF. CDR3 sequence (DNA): TGTGCCAGCAACGGGGGCTACACCTTC.

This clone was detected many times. The CDR3 DNA is TGTGCCAGCAGTGGACAGGGTCTGGATACGCAGTATTTT. Translating it yields CASSGQGLDTQYF. The gene calls are TRBV2 and TRBJ2-3; 7 positions agree with TRBD1. Germline V gene sequence: CDR1 SNHLY, CDR2 FYNNEI. This CDR3 comprises 13 residues. After removal of 4 bases from V and 6 bases from J, the junction contained 4 bases not matched to a gene. Full variable domain (remainder filled in from reference TRBV2 and TRBJ2-3): EPEVTQTPSHQVTQMGQEVILRCVPISNHLYFYWYRQILGQKVEFLVSFYNNEISEKSEIFDDQFSVERPDGSNFTLKIRSTKLEDSAMYFCASSGQGLDTQYFGPGTRLTVL.

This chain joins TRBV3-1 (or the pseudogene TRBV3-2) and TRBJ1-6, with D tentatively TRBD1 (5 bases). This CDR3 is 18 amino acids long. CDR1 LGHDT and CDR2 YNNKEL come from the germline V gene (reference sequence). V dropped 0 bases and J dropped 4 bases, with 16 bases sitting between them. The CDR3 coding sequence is TGTGCCAGCAGCCAAGATCATGGAACGGGGACTTATAATTCACCCCTCCACTTT. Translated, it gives CASSQDHGTGTYNSPLHF.

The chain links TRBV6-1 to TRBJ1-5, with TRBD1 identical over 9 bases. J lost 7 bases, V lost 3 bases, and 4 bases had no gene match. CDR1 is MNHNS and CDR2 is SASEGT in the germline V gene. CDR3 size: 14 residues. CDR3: CASSDLGQGQPQHF. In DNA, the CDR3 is TGTGCCAGCAGTGATTTGGGACAGGGCCAGCCCCAGCATTTT.

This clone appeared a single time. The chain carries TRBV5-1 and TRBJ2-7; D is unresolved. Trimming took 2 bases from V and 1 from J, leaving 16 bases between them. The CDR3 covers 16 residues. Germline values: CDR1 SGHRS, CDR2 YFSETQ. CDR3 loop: CASSLTAQPPSYEQYF. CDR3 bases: TGCGCCAGCAGCTTAACAGCTCAACCCCCTTCCTACGAGCAGTACTTC.

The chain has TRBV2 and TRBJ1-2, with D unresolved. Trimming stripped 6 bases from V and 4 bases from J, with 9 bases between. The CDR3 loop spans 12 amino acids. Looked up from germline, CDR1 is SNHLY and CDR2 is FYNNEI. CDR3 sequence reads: CASRTVTYGYTF. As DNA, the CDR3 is TGTGCCAGCAGAACAGTGACCTATGGCTACACCTTC.

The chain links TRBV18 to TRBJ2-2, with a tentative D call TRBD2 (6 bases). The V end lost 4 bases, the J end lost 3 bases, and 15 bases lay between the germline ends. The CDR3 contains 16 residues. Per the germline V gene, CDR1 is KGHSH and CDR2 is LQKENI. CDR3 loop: CASSLRIGGDTGELFF. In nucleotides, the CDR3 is TGTGCCAGCTCACTAAGAATAGGAGGGGACACCGGGGAGCTGTTTTTT. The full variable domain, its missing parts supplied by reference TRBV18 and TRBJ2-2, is NAGVMQNPRHLVRRRGQEARLRCSPMKGHSHVYWYRQLPEEGLKFMVYLQKENIIDESGMPKERFSAEFPKEGPSILRIQQVVRGDSAAYFCASSLRIGGDTGELFFGEGSRLTVL.

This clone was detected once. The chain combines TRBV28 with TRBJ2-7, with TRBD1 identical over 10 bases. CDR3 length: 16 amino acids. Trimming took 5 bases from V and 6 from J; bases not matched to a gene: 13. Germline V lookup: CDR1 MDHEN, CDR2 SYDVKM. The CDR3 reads CASSDSRGQGSGEQYV. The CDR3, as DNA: TGTGCCAGCAGTGACTCTAGGGGACAGGGGTCAGGCGAGCAGTACGTC.

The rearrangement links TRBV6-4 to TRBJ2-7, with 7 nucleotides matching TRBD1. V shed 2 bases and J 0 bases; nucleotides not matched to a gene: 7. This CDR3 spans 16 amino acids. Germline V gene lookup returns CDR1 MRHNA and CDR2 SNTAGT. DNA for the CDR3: TGTGCCAGCAGTGACCTACAGGGGCCGCTCTCCTACGAGCAGTACGTC. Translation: CASSDLQGPLSYEQYV.